These T cell receptor beta chains were read from a single sample in a study of T cell repertoires in cytomegalovirus infection. These receptors' antigens are unknown. TCRdb processed the reads anew with MiXCR; each CDR3 protein has one entry. The sample gives about a million distinct CDR3 sequences, around a third of which show up once; over 13% is in the top ten. Material: cultured CD8+ T cells from PBMCs, obtained from culture after CMV antigen stimulation. The receptors were sampled from a human donor in good health (CMV status not recorded). Some clones in this sample may be carry-over from other donors' samples. Both conserved end residues are part of each CDR3. Fields, in order: clone size, V gene, D gene, J gene, CDR3 DNA, CDR3 protein. D genes are given only for firm matches. Size values are once, few and many counts, or a class for expanded clones, and some rows have none.

-,TRBV7-3,TRBD1,TRBJ2-2,TGTGCCAGCAGCTCGCCGACAGGGCAGAACACCGGGGAGCTGTTTTTT,CASSSPTGQNTGELFF
once,TRBV7-2,-,TRBJ1-5,TGTGCCAGCAGCTTAAGGGGGGCAGGTAACCAGCCCCTGCATTTT,CASSLRGAGNQPLHF
-,TRBV7-2,-,TRBJ1-1,TGTGCCAGCTGCTTACGGGCGAAGTACATGAACACTGAAGCTTTCTTT,CASCLRAKYMNTEAFF
once,TRBV29-1,-,TRBJ1-1,TGCAGCGTGCTGACAGGGAACACTGAAGCTTTCTTT,CSVLTGNTEAFF
-,TRBV5-1,-,TRBJ2-3,TGCGCCAGCAGCTCGACTCCCACAGATACGCAGTATTTT,CASSSTPTDTQYF
-,TRBV27,TRBD1,TRBJ2-1,TGTGCCAGCAGTGACCGGGACAGGGACTACAATGAGCAGTTCTTC,CASSDRDRDYNEQFF
few,TRBV6-6,-,TRBJ2-3,TGTGCCAGCAGTTACCTACAAAGGAGCTCTAGCACAGATACGCAGTATTTT,CASSYLQRSSSTDTQYF
-,TRBV6-8,-,TRBJ2-7,TGTGCCAGCAGTTACTCGGGCAGGGGAAGGACCGAGCAGTACTTC,CASSYSGRGRTEQYF
-,TRBV6-4,-,TRBJ2-3,TGTGCCAGCGTCAAGAAGGATAGCACAGATACGCAGTATTTT,CASVKKDSTDTQYF
-,TRBV24-1,TRBD1,TRBJ1-2,TGTGCCACCAGTGAGTCTACAGGGGACTATGGCTACACCTTC,CATSESTGDYGYTF
-,TRBV6-2/TRBV6-3,-,TRBJ2-5,TGTGCAACCACCTGGACAGTCGAAGAGACCCAGTACTTC,CATTWTVEETQYF
-,TRBV11-2,-,TRBJ2-1,TGTGCCAGCAGTTCCGGAAATGGGCTTTACAATGAGCAGTTCTTC,CASSSGNGLYNEQFF
-,TRBV7-1,TRBD1,TRBJ1-2,TGTGCCAGCAGCATCCGGGACAGGGGAGGGAATGGCTACACCTTC,CASSIRDRGGNGYTF
-,TRBV7-8,TRBD1,TRBJ2-3,TGTGCCAGCAGCCTACCGACAGGGGTCGCAGATACGCAGTATTTT,CASSLPTGVADTQYF
many,TRBV7-8,TRBD1,TRBJ1-1,TGTGCCAGCAGCGCTGACAGGGCTACTGAAGCTTTCTTT,CASSADRATEAFF
-,TRBV10-3,TRBD1,TRBJ1-2,TGTGCCGCCAGTACAGGGGGCAATGGCTACACCTTC,CAASTGGNGYTF
many,TRBV7-6,-,TRBJ2-1,TGTGCCACCAACGCCCGCCTGCCTACCTCCTACAATGAGCAGTTCTTC,CATNARLPTSYNEQFF
-,TRBV7-2,TRBD2,TRBJ2-1,TGTGCCAGCAGCTGGGGGGGGGGGGGGGCGGGGGGGAATGAGCAGTTCTTC,CASSWGGGGAGGNEQFF
-,TRBV6-1,-,TRBJ1-5,TGTGCCAGCAGTTGGGGGCCCCAATCGGGGCAGCCCCAGCATTTT,CASSWGPQSGQPQHF
few,TRBV7-9,TRBD1,TRBJ2-1,TGTGCCAGCAGCTTAGTGGCGACAGGGTACAATGAGCAGTTCTTC,CASSLVATGYNEQFF
-,TRBV27,TRBD1,TRBJ1-6,TGTGCCAGCAGTTACCGTGGAGGGGGCATCGATAATTCACCCCTCCACTTT,CASSYRGGGIDNSPLHF
few,TRBV14,-,TRBJ1-2,TGTGCCAGCAGCCTAGCCCAGGACTACTTCTATGGCTACACCTTC,CASSLAQDYFYGYTF
-,TRBV7-9,TRBD1,TRBJ2-1,TGTGCCAGCAGCTTCGAACTGGACAGGGAAGAGCAGTTCTTC,CASSFELDREEQFF
few,TRBV20-1,TRBD2,TRBJ2-1,TGCAGTGCTAGCCCCCTAGCGGGGGGGGTCGAGCAGTTCTTC,CSASPLAGGVEQFF
-,TRBV6-2/TRBV6-3,-,TRBJ1-2,TGTGCCAGCAGTTACATCAGAACTCATGCTGGCTATGGCTACACCTTC,CASSYIRTHAGYGYTF
many,TRBV7-2,-,TRBJ2-3,TGTGCCAGCAGCTTGAAAGCGACAGGCACAGATACGCAGTATTTT,CASSLKATGTDTQYF
many,TRBV7-6,-,TRBJ2-2,TGTGCCAGCCAGGGGGGTACCGGGGAGCTGTTTTTT,CASQGGTGELFF
few,TRBV20-1,-,TRBJ2-5,TGCAGTGCTAGAGATCTGCGGGCCCCTCAAGAGACCCAGTACTTC,CSARDLRAPQETQYF
-,TRBV19,-,TRBJ2-5,TGTGCCAGTAGTTGGCGGAGATTCGGGGAGACCCAGTACTTC,CASSWRRFGETQYF
few,TRBV19,TRBD1,TRBJ1-2,TGTGCCAGTAAGAATCTGCCGGGACAGGGAAGTTTTGTAGATGGCTACACCTTC,CASKNLPGQGSFVDGYTF
-,TRBV28,-,TRBJ1-5,TGTGCCAGCAGCCTAGGGATGCCCCAGCATTTT,CASSLGMPQHF
-,TRBV7-6,-,TRBJ2-1,TGTGCCAGCAGCCGTATACTCGGCAATGAGCAGTTCTTC,CASSRILGNEQFF
few,TRBV11-1,-,TRBJ1-5,TGTGCCAGCAGCCAGGGACCCGGGAACAATCAGCCCCAGCATTTT,CASSQGPGNNQPQHF
many,TRBV7-2,TRBD1,TRBJ2-1,TGTGCCAGCAGCTCGGACAGGGGAAGTTCCTACAATGAGCAGTTCTTC,CASSSDRGSSYNEQFF
-,TRBV2,-,TRBJ1-6,TGTGCCAGCAGTTTGCCGGATTTCACCCTCCACTTT,CASSLPDFTLHF
-,TRBV7-3,TRBD1,TRBJ1-1,TGTGCCAGCAGCTTAGTAGAGGGACAGGAAGCTTTCTTT,CASSLVEGQEAFF
few,TRBV27,-,TRBJ2-7,TGTGCCAGCTTGATCCTGGGGGCAGGCGGGTACGAGCAGTACTTC,CASLILGAGGYEQYF
-,TRBV4-1,TRBD1,TRBJ1-1,TGCGCCAGCAGCCAAGATCGTACAGGGGGCCCCTCCGAGAACACTGAAGCTTTCTTT,CASSQDRTGGPSENTEAFF
many,TRBV7-2,-,TRBJ1-5,TGTGCCAGCAGCTTAGAAAGTTGGGGGGAGGTCAATCAGCCCCAGCATTTT,CASSLESWGEVNQPQHF
-,TRBV10-3,-,TRBJ1-1,TGTGCCATCAGTCCCCCGCCACCTGTTTCTGAAGCTTTCTTT,CAISPPPPVSEAFF
once,TRBV6-6,-,TRBJ1-1,TGTGCCAGCAGCCTCGTGGTTGACGAAGCTTTCTTT,CASSLVVDEAFF
few,TRBV15,-,TRBJ1-2,TGTGCCACCAGCAGAGATAACACAGCCCTCCTCGAAGCTAACTATGGCTACACCTTC,CATSRDNTALLEANYGYTF
-,TRBV6-5,-,TRBJ2-7,TGTGCCAGCAGGGCTACAGGTTACGAGCAGTACTTC,CASRATGYEQYF
-,TRBV10-3,-,TRBJ1-1,TGTGCCATCAGTGATGAACCGGGAGGGACTGAAGCTTTCTTT,CAISDEPGGTEAFF
-,TRBV6-6,-,TRBJ1-4,TGTGCCAGCAGTTACTCGGGCGGGGAGCTGGTCGATGAAAAACTGTTTTTT,CASSYSGGELVDEKLFF
-,TRBV12-3/TRBV12-4,-,TRBJ1-5,TGTGCCAGCAGGAAGGACACTAGCAATCAGCCCCAGCATTTT,CASRKDTSNQPQHF
few,TRBV5-1,-,TRBJ1-5,TGCGCCAGCAGCCCCTCTGGGGCCCTAAATCAGCCCCAGCATTTT,CASSPSGALNQPQHF
-,TRBV25-1,-,TRBJ1-5,TGTGCCAGCAGTGAATGGGCCGGGGATCAGCCCCAGCATTTT,CASSEWAGDQPQHF
-,TRBV7-9,-,TRBJ1-5,TGTGCCTCCCGGGGACCACAGAAAACCCAGCATTTT,CASRGPQKTQHF
-,TRBV25-1,-,TRBJ2-5,TGTGCCAGCAGTGAATCGAGGGGGTATTTTCAAGAGACCCAGTACTTC,CASSESRGYFQETQYF
few,TRBV6-2/TRBV6-3,-,TRBJ2-6,TGTGCCTGCGCGGGGGCACGCTCTGGGGCCAACGTCCTGACTTTC,CACAGARSGANVLTF
few,TRBV27,TRBD1,TRBJ1-2,TGTGCCAGCAGTTTAACCGTGACAGGGGCGAATAACTATGGCTACACCTTC,CASSLTVTGANNYGYTF
-,TRBV12-5,TRBD1,TRBJ1-3,TGTGCTAGTGGTCTGTGGACAGGGGGCGCAGGAAACACCATATATTTT,CASGLWTGGAGNTIYF
-,TRBV7-9,TRBD1,TRBJ1-5,TGTGCCAGCAGTTCCGACAGGGACCTTAATCAGCCCCAGCATTTT,CASSSDRDLNQPQHF
few,TRBV28,-,TRBJ1-6,TGTGCCAGCAGTTTGTACCTAACTGAATTTAATTCACCCCTCCACTTT,CASSLYLTEFNSPLHF
-,TRBV29-1,-,TRBJ2-2,TGCAGCGTTTCTTCCCCGACCGAGAACACCGGGGAGCTGTTTTTT,CSVSSPTENTGELFF
-,TRBV6-5,-,TRBJ2-2,TGTGCCAGCAGTTACCGCCTCGGACAGCCCAACACCGGGGAGCTGTTTTTT,CASSYRLGQPNTGELFF
few,TRBV6-9,-,TRBJ2-2,TGTGCCAGCAGTCCTGACCGGGACGGCACCGGGGAGCTGTTTTTT,CASSPDRDGTGELFF
few,TRBV4-2,-,TRBJ2-5,TGTGCCAGCAGCCAAGAAGGGACGGGGGGCCGATTAGAGACCCAGTACTTC,CASSQEGTGGRLETQYF
few,TRBV7-6,TRBD1,TRBJ1-3,TGTGCCAGCAGCGACCCGACAGGGAGCTCTGGAAACACCATATATTTT,CASSDPTGSSGNTIYF